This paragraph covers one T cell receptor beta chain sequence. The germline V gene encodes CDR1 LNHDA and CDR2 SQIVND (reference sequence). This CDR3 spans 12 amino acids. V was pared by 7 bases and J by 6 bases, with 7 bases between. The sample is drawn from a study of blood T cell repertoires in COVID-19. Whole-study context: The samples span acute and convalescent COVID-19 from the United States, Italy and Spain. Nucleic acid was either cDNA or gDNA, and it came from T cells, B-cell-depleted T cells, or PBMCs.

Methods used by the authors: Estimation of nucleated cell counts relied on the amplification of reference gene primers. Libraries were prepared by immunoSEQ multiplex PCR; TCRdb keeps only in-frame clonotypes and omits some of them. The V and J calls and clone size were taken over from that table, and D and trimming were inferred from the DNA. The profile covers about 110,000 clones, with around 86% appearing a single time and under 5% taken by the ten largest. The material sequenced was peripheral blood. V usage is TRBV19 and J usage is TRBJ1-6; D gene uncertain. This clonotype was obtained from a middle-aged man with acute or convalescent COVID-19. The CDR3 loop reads CASTGVNSPLHF. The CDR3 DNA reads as TGTGCCAGTACGGGTGTTAATTCACCCCTCCACTTT. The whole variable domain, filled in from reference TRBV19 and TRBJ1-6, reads DGGITQSPKYLFRKEGQNVTLSCEQNLNHDAMYWYRQDPGQGLRLIYYSQIVNDFQKGDIAEGYSVSREKKESFPLTVTSAQKNPTAFYLCASTGVNSPLHFGNGTRLTVT.